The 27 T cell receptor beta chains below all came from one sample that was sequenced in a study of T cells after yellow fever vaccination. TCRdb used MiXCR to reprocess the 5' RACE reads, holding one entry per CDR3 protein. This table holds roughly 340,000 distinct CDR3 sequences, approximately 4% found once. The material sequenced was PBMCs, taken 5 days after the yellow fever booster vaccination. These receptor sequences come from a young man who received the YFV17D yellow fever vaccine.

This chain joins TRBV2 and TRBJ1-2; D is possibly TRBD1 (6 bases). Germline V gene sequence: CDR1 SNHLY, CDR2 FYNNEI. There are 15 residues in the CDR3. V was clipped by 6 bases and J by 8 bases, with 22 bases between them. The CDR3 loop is CASRDLDSRFLGYTF. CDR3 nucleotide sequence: TGTGCCAGCAGGGACCTGGACAGCCGATTCTTGGGCTACACCTTC. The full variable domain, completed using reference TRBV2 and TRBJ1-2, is EPEVTQTPSHQVTQMGQEVILRCVPISNHLYFYWYRQILGQKVEFLVSFYNNEISEKSEIFDDQFSVERPDGSNFTLKIRSTKLEDSAMYFCASRDLDSRFLGYTFGSGTRLTVV.

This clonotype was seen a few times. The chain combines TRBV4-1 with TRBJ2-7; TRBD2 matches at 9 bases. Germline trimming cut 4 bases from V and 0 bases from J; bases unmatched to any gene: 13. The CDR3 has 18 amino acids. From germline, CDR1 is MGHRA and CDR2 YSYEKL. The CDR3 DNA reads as TGCGCCAGCAGCCCCAGCCTCTTTAGCGGGGGCTCCTCCTACGAGCAGTACTTC. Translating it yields CASSPSLFSGGSSYEQYF.

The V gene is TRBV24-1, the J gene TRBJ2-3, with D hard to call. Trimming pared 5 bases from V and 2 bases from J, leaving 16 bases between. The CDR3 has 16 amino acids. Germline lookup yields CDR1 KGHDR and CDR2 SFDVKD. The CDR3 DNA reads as TGTGCCACCAGTGCCGGGCAGGCCTCGACCACAGATACGCAGTATTTT. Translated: CATSAGQASTTDTQYF.

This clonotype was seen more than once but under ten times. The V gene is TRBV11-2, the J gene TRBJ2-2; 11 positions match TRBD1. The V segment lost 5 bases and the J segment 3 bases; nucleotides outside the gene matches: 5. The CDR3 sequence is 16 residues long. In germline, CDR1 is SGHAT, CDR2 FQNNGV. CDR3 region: CASSPDRGQDTGELFF. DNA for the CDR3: TGTGCCAGCAGCCCGGACAGGGGGCAGGACACCGGGGAGCTGTTTTTT.

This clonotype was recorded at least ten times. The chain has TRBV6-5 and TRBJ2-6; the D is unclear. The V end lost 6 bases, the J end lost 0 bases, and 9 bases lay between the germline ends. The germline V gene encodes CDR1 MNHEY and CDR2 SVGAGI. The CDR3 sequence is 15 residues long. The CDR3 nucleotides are TGTGCCAGCAGCCCCCGACGCTCTGGGGCCAACGTCCTGACTTTC. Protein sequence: CASSPRRSGANVLTF.

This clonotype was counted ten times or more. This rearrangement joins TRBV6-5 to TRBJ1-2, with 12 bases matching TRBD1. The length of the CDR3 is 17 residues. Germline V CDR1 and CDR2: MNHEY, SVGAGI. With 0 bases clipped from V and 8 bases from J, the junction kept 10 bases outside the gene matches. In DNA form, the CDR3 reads TGTGCCAGCAGTTACTCGAAGCGGGACAGGGGGCTGAACGGCTACACCTTC. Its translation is CASSYSKRDRGLNGYTF.

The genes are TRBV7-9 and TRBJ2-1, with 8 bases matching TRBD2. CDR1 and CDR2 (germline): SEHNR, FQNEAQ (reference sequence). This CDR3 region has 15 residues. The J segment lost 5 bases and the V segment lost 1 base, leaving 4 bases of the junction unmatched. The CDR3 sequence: CASSLELAEDNEQFF. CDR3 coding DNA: TGTGCCAGCAGCTTAGAACTAGCGGAGGACAATGAGCAGTTCTTC.

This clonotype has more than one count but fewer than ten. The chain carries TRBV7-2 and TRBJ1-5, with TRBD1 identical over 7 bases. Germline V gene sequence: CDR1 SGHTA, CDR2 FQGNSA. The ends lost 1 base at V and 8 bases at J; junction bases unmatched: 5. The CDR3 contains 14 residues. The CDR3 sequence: CASSLGGRGEPQHF. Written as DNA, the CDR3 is TGTGCCAGCAGCTTAGGTGGCAGGGGGGAGCCCCAGCATTTT.

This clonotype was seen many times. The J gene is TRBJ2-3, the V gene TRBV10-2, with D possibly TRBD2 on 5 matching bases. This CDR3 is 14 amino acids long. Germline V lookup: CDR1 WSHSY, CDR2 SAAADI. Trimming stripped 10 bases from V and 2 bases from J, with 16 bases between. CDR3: CATATSHLTDTQYF. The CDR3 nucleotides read TGCGCCACTGCAACTAGTCACCTCACAGATACGCAGTATTTT.

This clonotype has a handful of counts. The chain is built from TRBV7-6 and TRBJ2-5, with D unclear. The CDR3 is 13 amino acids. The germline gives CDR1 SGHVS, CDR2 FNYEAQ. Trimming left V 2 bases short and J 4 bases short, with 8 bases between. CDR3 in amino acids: CASSLRFLETQYF. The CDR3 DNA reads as TGTGCCAGCAGCTTAAGGTTTTTAGAGACCCAGTACTTC.

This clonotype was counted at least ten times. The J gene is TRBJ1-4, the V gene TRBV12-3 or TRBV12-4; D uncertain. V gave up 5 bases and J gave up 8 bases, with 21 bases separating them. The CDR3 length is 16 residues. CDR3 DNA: TGTGCCAGCAGTCCTATTCAAGGGTTGTTTGGAGAAAAACTGTTTTTT. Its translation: CASSPIQGLFGEKLFF.

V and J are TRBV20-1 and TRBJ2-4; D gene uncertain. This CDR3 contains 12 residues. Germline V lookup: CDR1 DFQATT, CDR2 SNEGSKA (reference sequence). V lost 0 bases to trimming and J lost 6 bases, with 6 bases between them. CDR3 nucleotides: TGCAGTGCTAGAGACGTTGGAAACATTCAGTACTTC. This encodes CSARDVGNIQYF.

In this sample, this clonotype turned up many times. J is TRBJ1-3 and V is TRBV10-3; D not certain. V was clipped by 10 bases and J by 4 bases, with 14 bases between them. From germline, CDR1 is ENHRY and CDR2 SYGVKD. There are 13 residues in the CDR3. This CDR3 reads CATRTVGGNTIYF. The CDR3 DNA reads TGTGCCACACGGACGGTGGGAGGAAACACCATATATTTT.

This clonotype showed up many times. Here the CDR3 reads CASSGRNTEAFF. For the CDR3, the DNA is TGTGCCAGCAGCGGGCGGAACACTGAAGCTTTCTTT. The chain carries TRBV7-9 and TRBJ1-1, with D unclear. Trimming removed 5 bases from V and 1 base from J, with 5 bases in between. The CDR3 covers 12 residues. The V gene's germline CDR1 is SEHNR and CDR2 FQNEAQ (reference sequence).

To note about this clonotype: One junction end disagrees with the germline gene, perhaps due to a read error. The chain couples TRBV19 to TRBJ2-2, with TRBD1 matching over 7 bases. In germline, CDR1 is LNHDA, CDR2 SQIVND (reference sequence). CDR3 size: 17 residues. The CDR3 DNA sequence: TGTGCCAGTAGTCTAGAACAGGGGCCGACGAACACCGGGGAGCTGTTTTTT. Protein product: CASSLEQGPTNTGELFF.

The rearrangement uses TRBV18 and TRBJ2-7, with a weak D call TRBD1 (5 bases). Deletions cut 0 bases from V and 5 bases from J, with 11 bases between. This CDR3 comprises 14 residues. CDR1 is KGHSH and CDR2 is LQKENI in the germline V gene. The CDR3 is CASSPPNQGNEQYF. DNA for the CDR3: TGTGCCAGCTCACCACCGAATCAGGGTAACGAGCAGTACTTC.

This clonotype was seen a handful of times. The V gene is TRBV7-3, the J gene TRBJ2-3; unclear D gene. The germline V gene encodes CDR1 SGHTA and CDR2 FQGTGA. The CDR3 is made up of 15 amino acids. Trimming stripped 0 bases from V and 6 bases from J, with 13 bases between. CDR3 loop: CASSLTGWGSDTQYF. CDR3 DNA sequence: TGTGCCAGCAGCTTAACTGGTTGGGGATCCGATACGCAGTATTTT.

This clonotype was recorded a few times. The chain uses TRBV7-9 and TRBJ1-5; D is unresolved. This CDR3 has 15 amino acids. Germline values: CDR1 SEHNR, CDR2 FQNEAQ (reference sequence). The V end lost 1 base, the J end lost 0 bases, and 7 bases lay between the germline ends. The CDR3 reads CASSLDEVSNQPQHF. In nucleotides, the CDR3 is TGTGCCAGCAGCTTAGATGAGGTTAGCAATCAGCCCCAGCATTTT.

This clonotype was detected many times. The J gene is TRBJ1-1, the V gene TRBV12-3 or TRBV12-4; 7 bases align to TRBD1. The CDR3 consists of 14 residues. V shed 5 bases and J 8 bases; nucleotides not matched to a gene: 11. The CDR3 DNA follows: TGTGCCAGCAGTCCCCGACAGGGAGGGATGGAAGCTTTCTTT. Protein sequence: CASSPRQGGMEAFF.

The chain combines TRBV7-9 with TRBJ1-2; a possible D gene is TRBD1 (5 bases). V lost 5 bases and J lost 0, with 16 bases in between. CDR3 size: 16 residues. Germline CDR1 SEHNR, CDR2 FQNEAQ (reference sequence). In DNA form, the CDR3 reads TGTGCCAGCAGCCCCCCGACAGAACTGACTAACTATGGCTACACCTTC. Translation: CASSPPTELTNYGYTF.

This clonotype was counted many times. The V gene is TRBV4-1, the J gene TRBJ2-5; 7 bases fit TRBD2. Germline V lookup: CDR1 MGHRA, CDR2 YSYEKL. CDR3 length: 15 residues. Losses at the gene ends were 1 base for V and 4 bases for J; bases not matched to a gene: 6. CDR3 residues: CASSQAGLVLETQYF. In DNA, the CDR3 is TGCGCCAGCAGCCAAGCCGGACTAGTCTTAGAGACCCAGTACTTC.

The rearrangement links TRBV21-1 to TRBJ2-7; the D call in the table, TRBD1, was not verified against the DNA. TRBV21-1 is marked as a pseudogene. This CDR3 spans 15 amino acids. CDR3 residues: CASSGTISPLYEQYF. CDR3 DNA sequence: TGTGCCAGCAGCGGAACCATCTCCCCCCTCTACGAGCAGTACTTC.

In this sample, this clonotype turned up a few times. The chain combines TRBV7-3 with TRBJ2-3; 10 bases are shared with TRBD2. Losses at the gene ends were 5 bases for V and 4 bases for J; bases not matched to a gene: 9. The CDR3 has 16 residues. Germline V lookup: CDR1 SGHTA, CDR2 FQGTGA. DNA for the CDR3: TGTGCCAGCAGCCGAAGAGCGGGGGGGAGGGCAGATACGCAGTATTTT. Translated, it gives CASSRRAGGRADTQYF.

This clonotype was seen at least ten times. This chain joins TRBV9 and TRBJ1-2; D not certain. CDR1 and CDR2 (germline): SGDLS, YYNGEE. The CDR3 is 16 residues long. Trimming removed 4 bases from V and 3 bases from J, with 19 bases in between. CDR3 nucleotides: TGTGCCAGCAGCTCCCTCCCGGATCGAGGTGACTATGGCTACACCTTC. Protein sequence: CASSSLPDRGDYGYTF.

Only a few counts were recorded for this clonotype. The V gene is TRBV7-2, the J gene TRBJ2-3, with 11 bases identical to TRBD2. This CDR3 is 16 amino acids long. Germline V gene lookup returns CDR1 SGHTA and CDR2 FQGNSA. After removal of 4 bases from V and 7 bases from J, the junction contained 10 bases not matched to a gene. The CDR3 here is CASSSPFSGGDYTQYF. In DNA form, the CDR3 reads TGTGCCAGCAGCTCGCCCTTTAGCGGGGGGGACTATACGCAGTATTTT.

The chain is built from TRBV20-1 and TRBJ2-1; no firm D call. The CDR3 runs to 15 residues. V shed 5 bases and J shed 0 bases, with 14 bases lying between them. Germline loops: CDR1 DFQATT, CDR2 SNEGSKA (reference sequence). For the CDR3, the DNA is TGCAGTGCTTCGCCGGGTCTAAGCTCCTACAATGAGCAGTTCTTC. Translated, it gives CSASPGLSSYNEQFF.

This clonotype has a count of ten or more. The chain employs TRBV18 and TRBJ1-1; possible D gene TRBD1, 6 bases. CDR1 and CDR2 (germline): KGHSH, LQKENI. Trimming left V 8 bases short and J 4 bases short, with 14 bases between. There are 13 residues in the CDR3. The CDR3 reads CASSPGGRTEAFF. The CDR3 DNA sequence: TGTGCCAGCAGCCCGGGGGGGCGCACTGAAGCTTTCTTT.